This passage covers 2 T cell receptor beta chains from one sample sequenced in a study of blood T cell repertoires in COVID-19. Sequencing was performed with immunoSEQ multiplex PCR; in TCRdb, only in-frame clones are kept and a portion is missing. Among about 200,000 clones listed, around nine tenths were seen once. Sequencing input: peripheral blood. These receptors came from a man aged 45-65 years with COVID-19, enrolled during active disease.

The rearrangement joins TRBV7-6 to TRBJ2-7; D is perhaps TRBD2 (6 bases). CDR1 is SGHVS, CDR2 FNYEAQ, per germline. Trimming cost V 6 bases and J 2 bases, with 26 bases left between them. This CDR3 contains 18 residues. CDR3 DNA sequence: TGTGCCAGCAGTAGCAAACCGCCGGGGGACCGAAGAACCTACGAGCAGTACTTC. This codes for CASSSKPPGDRRTYEQYF.

V usage is TRBV27 and J usage is TRBJ2-1, with 11 bases that match TRBD2. V trimming: 2 bases; J trimming: 6 bases; junction bases outside the gene matches: 6. Germline V gene data show CDR1 as MNHEY and CDR2 as SMNVEV (reference sequence). This CDR3 spans 16 amino acids. The CDR3 nucleotides read TGTGCCAGCAGTTTAGGACTAGCGGGTATCTCCAATGAGCAGTTCTTC. Residues: CASSLGLAGISNEQFF.